This TCR beta chain was observed in a study of blood T cell repertoires in COVID-19. The CDR3 spans 17 residues. Trimming shortened V by 0 bases and J by 3 bases, and 15 bases separated the two germline ends. CDR1 LGHDT and CDR2 YNNKEL come from the germline V gene (reference sequence). This clone has a single count. TCRdb keeps only in-frame clones here, not all; method: immunoSEQ multiplex PCR. Of hundreds of thousands of clones in the sample, about 80% were seen once. The sequenced sample consisted of peripheral blood. This receptor was obtained from a woman aged 40 to 50 with active or convalescent COVID-19. This chain links TRBV3-1 (or the pseudogene TRBV3-2) with TRBJ2-1; D remains ambiguous. This chain's CDR3 is CASSQDTTYTLYNEQFF. CDR3 DNA sequence: TGTGCCAGCAGCCAAGATACTACATACACCCTCTACAATGAGCAGTTCTTC.